This T cell receptor (beta chain) was recovered during a study of blood T cells in healthy people across ages. Combining a sample-barcoded 5' primer with a J-beta primer mix, a second PCR ran for roughly 7 to 12 cycles. MiXCR was run by TCRdb on the 5' RACE reads, yielding one entry per CDR3 protein. Here the sample spans roughly 500,000 distinct CDR3 sequences, 25% to 30% being singletons. The CDR3 is 15 residues long. Germline V gives CDR1 SGHNT, CDR2 YENEEA. The V and J ends lost 4 bases and 7 bases, in that order; junction bases with no gene match: 12. The sequence was collected from a woman between 70 and 85 years old in good health. The gene calls are TRBV11-3 and TRBJ1-2, with 7 bases matching TRBD1. Sequenced: blood. CDR3 loop: CASSSQGGSISGYTF. The CDR3 DNA sequence: TGTGCCAGCAGCTCCCAGGGGGGGTCAATCAGTGGCTACACCTTC.